Each of the 6 T cell receptor beta chains below was sequenced from the same sample in a study of blood T cell repertoires in COVID-19. Measured with immunoSEQ multiplex PCR; TCRdb has only the in-frame clones, and not every one. Here the sample spans over 200,000 clones, almost 90% being singletons. Sequencing input: peripheral blood. All receptors come from an older woman with acute or convalescent COVID-19.

This chain uses TRBV6-5 with TRBJ2-5, with 7 nucleotides matching TRBD1. CDR1 is MNHEY and CDR2 is SVGAGI in the germline V gene. V lost 6 bases, J lost 10 bases, and 14 bases stayed unmatched. The CDR3 covers 14 residues. The CDR3 region has the DNA TGTGCCAGCAGACCCTTTGACAGGGCAGGGGGCCAGTACTTC. Its translation: CASRPFDRAGGQYF.

This clone was seen just once. The rearrangement uses TRBV19 and TRBJ1-5; TRBD1 agrees at 7 bases. V was clipped by 3 bases and J by 6 bases; unmatched bases: 8. Germline V lookup: CDR1 LNHDA, CDR2 SQIVND (reference sequence). This CDR3 has 15 residues. The chain's CDR3 is CASSMISGTAQPQHF. CDR3 sequence (DNA): TGTGCCAGTAGTATGATTTCAGGGACAGCTCAGCCCCAGCATTTT.

The CDR3 DNA sequence: TGTGCCAGCAGCTTAGCGGAACAGCTAGCCAAAAACATTCAGTACTTC. This encodes CASSLAEQLAKNIQYF. J is TRBJ2-4 and V is TRBV7-9; D call uncertain. Trimming left V 0 bases short and J 0 bases short, with 9 bases between. CDR3 length: 16 residues. Germline V gene lookup returns CDR1 SEHNR and CDR2 FQNEAQ (reference sequence).

The chain joins TRBV6-1 to TRBJ2-7; possible D gene TRBD2, 6 bases. The CDR3 spans 13 residues. In germline, CDR1 is MNHNS, CDR2 SASEGT. The V end lost 3 bases, the J end lost 3 bases, and 9 bases lay between the germline ends. The CDR3 DNA follows: TGTGCCAGCAGTGACGGGCGGGGCTACGAGCAGTACTTC. Amino acids: CASSDGRGYEQYF.

The chain has TRBV7-2 and TRBJ2-6, with D possibly matching TRBD1 (5 bases). The CDR3 runs to 16 residues. Trimming took off 4 bases at V and 3 bases at J, with 13 bases between the two ends. The germline CDR1 and CDR2 sequences are SGHTA and FQGNSA. The CDR3 here is CASSSTGTGGANVLTF. The CDR3 DNA reads TGTGCCAGCAGCTCCACAGGTACTGGTGGGGCCAACGTCCTGACTTTC.

The genes are TRBV6-5 and TRBJ2-5; 7 bases fit TRBD1. CDR3 length equals 14 residues. The J segment lost 5 bases and the V segment lost 7 bases, leaving 10 bases of the junction unmatched. The germline V gene encodes CDR1 MNHEY and CDR2 SVGAGI. The CDR3 nucleotides read TGTGCCAGCATCTACAGGGGATTTGACGAGACCCAGTACTTC. It translates to CASIYRGFDETQYF.